This TCR beta chain was sequenced for a study of cytomegalovirus exposure and HLA in healthy donors. There were likely unrecorded immune exposures, though donors were nominally healthy when sampled. Findings and caveats of the study: DRB1 had the most TCR associations and HLA-C the fewest, a later analysis found, with rates varying by HLA locus. In a later analysis, specific HLA alleles were associated with approximately 16,000 TCR beta sequences at a 0.05 false discovery rate.

As for this clone: Its antigen is undetermined.

PCR primers comprised 60 Vbeta and 13 Jbeta primers. Clones were sequenced by immunoSEQ multiplex PCR, and TCRdb holds only the in-frame ones, with some missing. The data show around 220,000 clones, with about three quarters seen just once and roughly 1.9% held by the top ten. The CDR3 has 15 residues. Germline lookup yields CDR1 SGHDT and CDR2 YYEEEE. V was trimmed by 5 bases and J by 7 bases, leaving 21 bases between them. The J gene is TRBJ1-1, the V gene TRBV5-6, with unresolved D. The clonotype originates from a man aged 18-30 years in good health and CMV-seronegative. Sequencing was done on a sample of PBMCs. The CDR3 here is CASRPGRTPPDEAFF. DNA for the CDR3: TGTGCCAGCAGACCCGGGAGGACTCCGCCAGATGAAGCTTTCTTT.